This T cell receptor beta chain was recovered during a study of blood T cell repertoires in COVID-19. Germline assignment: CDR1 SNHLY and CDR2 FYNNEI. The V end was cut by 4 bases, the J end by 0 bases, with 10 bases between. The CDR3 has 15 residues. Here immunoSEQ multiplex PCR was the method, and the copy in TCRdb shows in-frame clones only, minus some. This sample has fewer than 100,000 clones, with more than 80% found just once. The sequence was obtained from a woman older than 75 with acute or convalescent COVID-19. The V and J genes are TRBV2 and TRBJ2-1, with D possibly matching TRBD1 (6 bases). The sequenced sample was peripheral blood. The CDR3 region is CASSVRRGSYNEQFF. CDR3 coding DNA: TGTGCCAGCAGTGTCCGCAGGGGCTCCTACAATGAGCAGTTCTTC. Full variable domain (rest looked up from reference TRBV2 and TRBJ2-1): EPEVTQTPSHQVTQMGQEVILRCVPISNHLYFYWYRQILGQKVEFLVSFYNNEISEKSEIFDDQFSVERPDGSNFTLKIRSTKLEDSAMYFCASSVRRGSYNEQFFGPGTRLTVL.